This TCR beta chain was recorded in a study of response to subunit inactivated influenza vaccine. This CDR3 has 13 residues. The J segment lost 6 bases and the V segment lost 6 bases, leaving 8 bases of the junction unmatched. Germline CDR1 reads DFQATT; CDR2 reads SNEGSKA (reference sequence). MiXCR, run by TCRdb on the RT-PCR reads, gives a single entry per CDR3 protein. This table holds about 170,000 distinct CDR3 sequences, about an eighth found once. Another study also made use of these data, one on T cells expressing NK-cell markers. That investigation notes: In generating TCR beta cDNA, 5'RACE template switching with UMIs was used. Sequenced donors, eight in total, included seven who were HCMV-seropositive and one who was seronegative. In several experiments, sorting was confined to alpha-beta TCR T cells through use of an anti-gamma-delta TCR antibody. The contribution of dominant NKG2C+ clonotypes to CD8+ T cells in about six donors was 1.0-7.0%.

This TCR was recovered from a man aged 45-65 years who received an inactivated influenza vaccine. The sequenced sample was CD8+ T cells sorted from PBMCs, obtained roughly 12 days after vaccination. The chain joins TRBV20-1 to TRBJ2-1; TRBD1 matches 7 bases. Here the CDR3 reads CSAVGDRANEQFF. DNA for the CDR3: TGCAGTGCGGTGGGGGACAGAGCCAATGAGCAGTTCTTC.